The 10 T cell receptor beta chains presented below share a single source sample, sequenced in a study of beta chain features in type 1 diabetes. What was sequenced were expressed TCRB transcripts, since all of the isolated RNA had been reverse transcribed. The table came from immunoSEQ multiplex PCR; TCRdb's copy has only in-frame clones and leaves some out. The table shows under 900,000 clones, with roughly a sixth occurring only once. The sequenced sample was naive CD4+ T cells from blood. The receptors shown here come from a woman aged 18-30 years in good health.

V is TRBV7-9 and J is TRBJ1-5; D is ambiguous. Trimming pared 2 bases from V and 3 bases from J, leaving 5 bases between. This CDR3 is built from 13 residues. Germline V gene lookup returns CDR1 SEHNR and CDR2 FQNEAQ (reference sequence). Here the CDR3 reads CASSLSNNQPQHF. CDR3 nucleotides: TGTGCCAGCAGCTTATCGAACAATCAGCCCCAGCATTTT.

V is TRBV5-6 and J is TRBJ2-4; maybe TRBD2 (5 bases). Trimming shortened V by 2 bases and J by 6 bases, and 12 bases separated the two germline ends. There are 14 residues in the CDR3. Germline V gene lookup returns CDR1 SGHDT and CDR2 YYEEEE. The CDR3 region has the DNA TGTGCCAGCAGCTTCCGAGGAGGACGAAACATTCAGTACTTC. Encoded protein: CASSFRGGRNIQYF.

There are a few counts of this clone. The chain has TRBV5-1 and TRBJ1-1; tentatively, D is TRBD1 (5 bases). The length of the CDR3 is 15 residues. The V gene lost 1 base and the J gene lost 3 bases, with 13 bases spanning the gap. Germline loops: CDR1 SGHRS, CDR2 YFSETQ. Here the CDR3 DNA reads TGCGCCAGCAGCTTGTTGGGGGGAGTCGACACTGAAGCTTTCTTT. Protein sequence: CASSLLGGVDTEAFF.

The V call is TRBV11-2, the J call TRBJ2-7, with 8 bases aligning to TRBD2. Germline V gene sequence: CDR1 SGHAT, CDR2 FQNNGV. The J segment lost 3 bases and the V segment lost 5 bases, leaving 6 bases of the junction unmatched. CDR3 length: 14 amino acids. As DNA, the CDR3 is TGTGCCAGCAGCCCCCAGCGGGAGAGCTACGAGCAGTACTTC. Its translation: CASSPQRESYEQYF.

This clone was counted only a few times. The chain recombines TRBV7-9 with TRBJ2-1; D ambiguous. The germline V gene encodes CDR1 SEHNR and CDR2 FQNEAQ (reference sequence). The CDR3 consists of 12 residues. Deletions cut 1 base from V and 9 bases from J, with 7 bases between. The CDR3 nucleotides are TGTGCCAGCAGCTTAGTATCACTTGAGCAGTTCTTC. It encodes CASSLVSLEQFF.

In this sample, this clone turned up a few times. This rearrangement joins TRBV2 to TRBJ2-5; 14 positions match TRBD2. The CDR3 covers 16 residues. Per germline, CDR1 SNHLY and CDR2 FYNNEI. After removal of 6 bases from V and 3 bases from J, the junction contained 6 bases not matched to a gene. CDR3 nucleotide sequence: TGTGCCAGCAGAGTGACTAGCGGGAGGGCCAAAGAGACCCAGTACTTC. Protein product: CASRVTSGRAKETQYF.

The chain carries TRBV28 and TRBJ2-7; TRBD1 matches at 8 bases. The CDR3 has 14 residues. Germline lookup yields CDR1 MDHEN and CDR2 SYDVKM. V lost 4 bases and J lost 7; bases outside the gene matches: 9. CDR3 protein: CASSSRQGRWEQYF. The CDR3 DNA sequence: TGTGCCAGCAGTTCCAGACAGGGGAGGTGGGAGCAGTACTTC.

The chain uses TRBV28 and TRBJ2-3; 7 positions agree with TRBD2. V trimming: 5 bases; J trimming: 1 base; junction bases outside the gene matches: 9. Germline V gene lookup returns CDR1 MDHEN and CDR2 SYDVKM. The CDR3 loop spans 16 amino acids. The CDR3 here is CASSTSKRDRTDTQYF. CDR3 nucleotides: TGTGCCAGCAGTACCAGCAAGCGGGACCGCACAGATACGCAGTATTTT.

This clone was seen only a few times. The V call is TRBV7-9, the J call TRBJ1-4; D may be TRBD1 (5 bases). CDR1 is SEHNR and CDR2 is FQNEAQ in the germline V gene (reference sequence). The CDR3 runs to 13 residues. The germline V and J ends were trimmed by 5 bases and 8 bases, with 12 bases remaining between them. CDR3 region: CASSVRAGEKLFF. The CDR3 DNA sequence: TGTGCCAGCAGCGTCAGGGCAGGGGAAAAACTGTTTTTT.

The chain uses TRBV18 and TRBJ2-2, with D unclear. Germline loops: CDR1 KGHSH, CDR2 LQKENI. Trimming shortened V by 2 bases and J by 4 bases, and 8 bases separated the two germline ends. The CDR3 is 14 amino acids. CDR3 nucleotide sequence: TGTGCCAGCTCACCATTGGATGCCACCGGGGAGCTGTTTTTT. Protein product: CASSPLDATGELFF.